This T cell receptor (beta chain) emerged from a study of OX40 agonist ivuxolimab in advanced cancers. Study conclusions and caveats: Relatively little clonal expansion, among the lowest observed, appeared in partial responders at 0.1-3.0 mg/kg. CD4+ and CD8+ T cells in blood underwent clonal expansion by week 6 at 0.1 to 3.0 mg/kg.

Concerning this clone itself: Its antigen is not known.

Repertoires were generated with immunoSEQ multiplex PCR, while TCRdb's copy carries only in-frame clones and drops some. The sample has around 94,000 clones; under 95% are singletons. This TCR was sampled from an adult with an advanced solid tumor such as melanoma, head and neck, liver or kidney cancer. The sample here was CD4+ or CD8+ T cells sorted from blood, taken in a trial of the OX40 agonist ivuxolimab.

The CDR3 DNA sequence: TGTGCCAGCAGCTTAGTAGGGGTAGGTGGACAAGAGACCCAGTACTTC. Translated: CASSLVGVGGQETQYF. V usage is TRBV11-2 and J usage is TRBJ2-5; the D gene is possibly TRBD1 (5 bases). This CDR3 is 16 amino acids long. Trimming removed 1 base at V and 2 bases at J, with 14 bases between. CDR1 and CDR2 from the germline V gene are SGHAT and FQNNGV.